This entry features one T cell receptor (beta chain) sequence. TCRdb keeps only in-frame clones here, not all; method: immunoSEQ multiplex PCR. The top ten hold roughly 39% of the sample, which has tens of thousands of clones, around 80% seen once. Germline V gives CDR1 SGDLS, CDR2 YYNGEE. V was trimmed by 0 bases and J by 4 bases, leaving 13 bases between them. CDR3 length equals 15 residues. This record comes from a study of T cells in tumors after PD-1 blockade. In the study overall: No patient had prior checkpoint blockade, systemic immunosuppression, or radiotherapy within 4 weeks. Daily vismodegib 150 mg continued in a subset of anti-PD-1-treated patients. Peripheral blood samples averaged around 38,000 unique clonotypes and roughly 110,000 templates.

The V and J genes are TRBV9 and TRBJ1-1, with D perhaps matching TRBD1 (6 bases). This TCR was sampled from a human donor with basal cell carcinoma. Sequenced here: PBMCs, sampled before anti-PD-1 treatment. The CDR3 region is CASSVGLDRVTEAFF. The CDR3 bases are TGTGCCAGCAGCGTAGGTTTGGACAGAGTCACTGAAGCTTTCTTT.